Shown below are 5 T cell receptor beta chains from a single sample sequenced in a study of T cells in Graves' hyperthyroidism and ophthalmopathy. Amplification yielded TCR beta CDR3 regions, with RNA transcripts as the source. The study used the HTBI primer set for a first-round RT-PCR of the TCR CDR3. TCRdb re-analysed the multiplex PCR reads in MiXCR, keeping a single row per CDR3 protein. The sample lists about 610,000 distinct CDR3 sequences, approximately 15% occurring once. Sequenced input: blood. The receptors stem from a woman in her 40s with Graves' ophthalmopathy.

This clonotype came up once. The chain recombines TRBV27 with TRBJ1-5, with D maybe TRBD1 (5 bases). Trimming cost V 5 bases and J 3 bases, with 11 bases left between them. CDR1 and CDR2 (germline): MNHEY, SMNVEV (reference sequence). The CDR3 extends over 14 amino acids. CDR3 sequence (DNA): TGTGCCAGCAGTGCCGACAGTGTCAATCAGCCCCAGCATTTT. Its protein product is CASSADSVNQPQHF.

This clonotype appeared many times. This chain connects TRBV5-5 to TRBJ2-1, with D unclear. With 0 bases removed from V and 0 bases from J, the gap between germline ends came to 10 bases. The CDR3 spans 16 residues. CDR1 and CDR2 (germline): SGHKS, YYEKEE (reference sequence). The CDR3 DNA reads TGTGCCAGCAGCTTGGCCATCATAAGCTCCTACAATGAGCAGTTCTTC. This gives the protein CASSLAIISSYNEQFF.

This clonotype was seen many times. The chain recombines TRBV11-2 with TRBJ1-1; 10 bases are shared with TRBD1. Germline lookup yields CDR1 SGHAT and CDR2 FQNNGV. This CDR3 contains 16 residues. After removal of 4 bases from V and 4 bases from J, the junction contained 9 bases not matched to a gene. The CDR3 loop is CASSSRSTGGGTEAFF. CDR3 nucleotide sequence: TGTGCCAGCAGCTCCCGTTCGACAGGGGGCGGCACTGAAGCTTTCTTT.

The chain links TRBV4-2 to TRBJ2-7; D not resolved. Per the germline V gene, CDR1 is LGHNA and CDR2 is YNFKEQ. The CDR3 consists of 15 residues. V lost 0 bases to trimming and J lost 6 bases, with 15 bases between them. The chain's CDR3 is CASSQDLGTPSEQYF. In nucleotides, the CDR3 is TGTGCCAGCAGCCAAGATCTGGGAACCCCCTCCGAGCAGTACTTC.

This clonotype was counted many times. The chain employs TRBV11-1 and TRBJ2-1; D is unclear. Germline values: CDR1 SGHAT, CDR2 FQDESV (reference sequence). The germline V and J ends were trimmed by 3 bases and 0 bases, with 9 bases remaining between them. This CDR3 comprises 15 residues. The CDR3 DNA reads TGTGCCAGCAGCTTGACGAGAAACTCCTACAATGAGCAGTTCTTC. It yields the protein CASSLTRNSYNEQFF.